The 29 T cell receptor beta chains given below trace back to one sample, sequenced in a study of blood T cell repertoires in COVID-19. The data were produced by immunoSEQ multiplex PCR, yet TCRdb's version contains in-frame clones alone and is incomplete. Of about 340,000 clones detected, 65% to 90% appear once; the ten largest clones hold about 4%. Sequencing was carried out using PBMCs or T cells enriched from blood (not recorded which). These receptors were collected from a woman aged 40 to 49 with acute COVID-19.

The J gene is TRBJ1-1, the V gene TRBV19, with D unresolved. Trimming removed 5 bases at V and 6 bases at J, with 13 bases between. Germline V lookup: CDR1 LNHDA, CDR2 SQIVND (reference sequence). The CDR3 totals 13 residues. The CDR3 DNA is TGTGCCAGTAGTGACCGCCAGAGGGCTGAAGCTTTCTTT. Translated, it gives CASSDRQRAEAFF.

The chain has TRBV9 and TRBJ2-5; 7 bases are a match to TRBD1. J lost 0 bases, V lost 8 bases, and 7 bases had no gene match. Per the germline V gene, CDR1 is SGDLS and CDR2 is YYNGEE. The CDR3 spans 14 residues. The CDR3 DNA is TGTGCCAGTGCAAAGGGGGCGTACCAAGAGACCCAGTACTTC. Amino acids: CASAKGAYQETQYF. The complete variable domain, with remaining parts taken from reference TRBV9 and TRBJ2-5, reads DSGVTQTPKHLITATGQRVTLRCSPRSGDLSVYWYQQSLDQGLQFLIQYYNGEERAKGNILERFSAQQFPDLHSELNLSSLELGDSALYFCASAKGAYQETQYFGPGTRLLVL.

The chain uses TRBV7-2 and TRBJ1-5; D gene unclear. V dropped 1 base and J dropped 4 bases, with 11 bases sitting between them. From germline, CDR1 is SGHTA and CDR2 FQGNSA. This CDR3 is built from 15 residues. In DNA form, the CDR3 reads TGTGCCAGCAGCTTAGGAGGGTCTAGAAATCAGCCCCAGCATTTT. Translation: CASSLGGSRNQPQHF.

This clone was seen only a few times. The chain is built from TRBV10-3 and TRBJ2-2; unclear D gene. Between the trimmed V and J ends, which lost 11 bases and 4 bases, there was a span of 11 bases. This CDR3 region has 12 residues. Germline CDR1 and CDR2: ENHRY and SYGVKD. CDR3 sequence: CAVQLTTGELFF. The CDR3 region has the DNA TGTGCCGTACAGCTTACCACCGGGGAGCTGTTTTTT.

This clone was observed once. The chain uses TRBV5-1 and TRBJ2-2; D uncertain. Germline V gene lookup returns CDR1 SGHRS and CDR2 YFSETQ. The length of the CDR3 is 14 residues. V lost 0 bases, J lost 4 bases, and 7 bases lay in between. The CDR3 spells CASSLAPLTGELFF. For the CDR3, the DNA is TGCGCCAGCAGCTTGGCCCCTCTCACCGGGGAGCTGTTTTTT.

V and J are TRBV9 and TRBJ2-3; 8 nucleotides align to TRBD2. CDR3 size: 17 residues. The ends lost 4 bases at V and 4 bases at J; junction bases unmatched: 14. Germline V gene lookup returns CDR1 SGDLS and CDR2 YYNGEE. This chain's CDR3 is CASSLGIGRAQADTQYF. The CDR3 nucleotides read TGTGCCAGCAGCTTAGGAATCGGGAGGGCCCAGGCAGATACGCAGTATTTT.

The chain combines TRBV3-1 (or the pseudogene TRBV3-2) with TRBJ2-1, with D possibly matching TRBD2 (6 bases). This CDR3 spans 16 amino acids. Trimming shortened V by 3 bases and J by 4 bases, and 16 bases separated the two germline ends. Germline V gives CDR1 LGHDT, CDR2 YNNKEL (reference sequence). In nucleotides, the CDR3 is TGTGCCAGCAGCCATCATGCCGGAGGGGTGTACAATGAGCAGTTCTTC. Residues: CASSHHAGGVYNEQFF.

This chain uses TRBV6-5 with TRBJ1-2; D not resolved. CDR1 is MNHEY and CDR2 is SVGAGI in the germline V gene. Trimming shortened V by 6 bases and J by 6 bases, and 14 bases separated the two germline ends. This CDR3 spans 13 amino acids. Here the CDR3 reads CASRITGGNGYTF. The CDR3 DNA sequence: TGTGCCAGCAGGATTACGGGAGGGAATGGCTACACCTTC.

Comment on this clone: Distinct nucleotide sequences in the sample also encode this CDR3. The CDR3, as DNA: TGCGCCAGCAAAGGAGAGTACGAGCAGTACTTC. Protein: CASKGEYEQYF. The chain employs TRBV5-1 and TRBJ2-7; no reliable D call. V gave up 6 bases and J gave up 4 bases, with 8 bases separating them. The CDR3 is 11 residues long. In germline, CDR1 is SGHRS, CDR2 YFSETQ.

A word on this clone: This same CDR3 is encoded by further DNA sequences in the sample. V gene TRBV5-1 combines with J gene TRBJ1-4; 7 bases are shared with TRBD1. CDR1 is SGHRS and CDR2 is YFSETQ in the germline V gene. Trimming removed 4 bases from V and 3 bases from J; junction bases left unmatched: 3. This CDR3 region has 14 residues. CDR3 protein: CASSPGQPNEKLFF. In DNA, the CDR3 is TGCGCCAGCAGCCCGGGACAGCCTAATGAAAAACTGTTTTTT.

This clone came up once. The chain joins TRBV7-2 to TRBJ1-1; D is uncertain. The CDR3 is 14 residues long. Germline V gene sequence: CDR1 SGHTA, CDR2 FQGNSA. V was cut by 5 bases and J by 2 bases, with 12 bases left in between. The CDR3 region is CASSLGWANTEAFF. CDR3 coding DNA: TGTGCCAGCAGCCTCGGTTGGGCAAACACTGAAGCTTTCTTT.

This clone is judged medium-sized. The V and J genes are TRBV5-4 and TRBJ1-5, with 8 bases fitting TRBD1. Germline V gene sequence: CDR1 SGHNT, CDR2 YYREEE (reference sequence). The CDR3 length is 15 residues. Trimming at V came to 4 bases and at J to 7 bases, leaving 10 bases not matched to a gene. CDR3 loop: CASSPDQGAGQPQHF. CDR3 bases: TGTGCCAGCAGCCCAGACCAGGGGGCAGGACAGCCCCAGCATTTT.

This clone was seen only once. The chain joins TRBV19 to TRBJ1-1; 8 nucleotides align to TRBD1. Looked up from germline, CDR1 is LNHDA and CDR2 is SQIVND (reference sequence). Losses at the gene ends were 7 bases for V and 5 bases for J; bases not matched to a gene: 18. This CDR3 has 17 residues. The CDR3 DNA reads TGTGCCAGTACTTACGGACAGGGATTGGGTAGGATTACTGAAGCTTTCTTT. Protein sequence: CASTYGQGLGRITEAFF.

In this sample, this clone turned up once. This rearrangement joins TRBV2 to TRBJ1-1; 9 bases line up with TRBD1. J gave up 1 base and V 6 bases, and 3 bases lay outside the gene matches. The CDR3 is 14 residues long. Germline values: CDR1 SNHLY, CDR2 FYNNEI. CDR3 bases: TGTGCCAGCAGACCGGGACAGGGGAACACTGAAGCTTTCTTT. It translates to CASRPGQGNTEAFF.

V usage is TRBV28 and J usage is TRBJ1-1; D ambiguous. Deletions cut 2 bases from V and 4 bases from J, with 8 bases between. This CDR3 spans 13 amino acids. The germline CDR1 and CDR2 sequences are MDHEN and SYDVKM. The CDR3 region is CASSLTVPTEAFF. Written as DNA, the CDR3 is TGTGCCAGCAGTTTAACAGTCCCCACTGAAGCTTTCTTT.

The V call is TRBV7-3, the J call TRBJ2-1, with 11 nucleotides matching TRBD2. Looked up from germline, CDR1 is SGHTA and CDR2 is FQGTGA. J gave up 7 bases and V 5 bases, and 10 bases lay outside the gene matches. CDR3 length: 16 amino acids. This CDR3 reads CASSAGLADPGNEQFF. CDR3 nucleotides: TGTGCCAGCAGCGCGGGACTAGCGGACCCAGGGAATGAGCAGTTCTTC. The full variable domain, completed using reference TRBV7-3 and TRBJ2-1, is GAGVSQTPSNKVTEKGKYVELRCDPISGHTALYWYRQSLGQGPEFLIYFQGTGAADDSGLPNDRFFAVRPEGSVSTLKIQRTERGDSAVYLCASSAGLADPGNEQFFGPGTRLTVL.

The V call is TRBV18, the J call TRBJ1-2; the D is unclear. The V gene's germline CDR1 is KGHSH and CDR2 LQKENI. The CDR3 is made up of 15 amino acids. The germline V and J ends were trimmed by 4 bases and 3 bases, with 15 bases remaining between them. CDR3 bases: TGTGCCAGCTCACGATTGGCCCGGCAGGACTATGGCTACACCTTC. Encoded protein: CASSRLARQDYGYTF.

The gene calls are TRBV15 and TRBJ1-2, with D possibly TRBD1 on 5 matching bases. Germline V gene lookup returns CDR1 LNHNV and CDR2 YYDKDF (reference sequence). V was trimmed by 1 base and J by 4 bases, leaving 10 bases between them. This CDR3 is built from 14 residues. The CDR3 spells CATSRVTGTYGYTF. The CDR3 DNA is TGTGCCACCAGCAGAGTTACAGGAACCTATGGCTACACCTTC.

The chain employs TRBV4-3 and TRBJ1-1, with TRBD1 as a possible D gene (5 bases). The CDR3 is 14 residues long. V shed 0 bases and J shed 3 bases, with 8 bases lying between them. The V gene's germline CDR1 is LGHNA and CDR2 YSLEER. The CDR3 DNA follows: TGCGCCAGCAGCCAAGAGCAGGGTGACACTGAAGCTTTCTTT. Amino acids: CASSQEQGDTEAFF.

The DNA for the CDR3 is TGTGCCACTTTGACTAGCGCTAAGCAGAATGAGCAGTTCTTC. This sequence encodes CATLTSAKQNEQFF. This rearrangement joins TRBV10-3 to TRBJ2-1; TRBD2 aligns across 8 bases. Germline V gives CDR1 ENHRY, CDR2 SYGVKD. The CDR3 spans 14 residues. V was pared by 10 bases and J by 7 bases, with 12 bases of the junction left unmatched.

The rearrangement joins TRBV14 to TRBJ2-3; the D is unclear. The V gene's germline CDR1 is SGHDN and CDR2 FVKESK. The CDR3 totals 15 residues. The germline V and J ends were trimmed by 2 bases and 0 bases, with 9 bases remaining between them. This CDR3 is CASSQLSVSTDTQYF. The CDR3 coding sequence is TGTGCCAGCAGCCAACTGTCAGTAAGCACAGATACGCAGTATTTT.

The chain links TRBV28 to TRBJ2-3, with 9 bases that match TRBD1. V lost 11 bases to trimming and J lost 5 bases; unmatched junction nucleotides: 14. Germline CDR1 is MDHEN and CDR2 is SYDVKM. This CDR3 has 15 residues. The CDR3 loop is CASGTGTGTLDTQYF. The DNA of the CDR3 is TGTGCCTCCGGCACGGGGACAGGGACCCTAGATACGCAGTATTTT.

V is TRBV5-1 and J is TRBJ1-3, with a tentative D call TRBD1 (5 bases). The germline gives CDR1 SGHRS, CDR2 YFSETQ. The CDR3 loop spans 15 amino acids. Trimming shortened V by 1 base and J by 0 bases, and 8 bases separated the two germline ends. CDR3 DNA: TGCGCCAGCAGCTTGTCAGGGAACTCTGGAAACACCATATATTTT. This translates into CASSLSGNSGNTIYF.

This rearrangement joins TRBV5-4 to TRBJ2-7; 8 bases align to TRBD1. This CDR3 has 13 amino acids. CDR1 and CDR2 (germline): SGHNT, YYREEE (reference sequence). J lost 4 bases, V lost 4 bases, and 4 bases had no gene match. CDR3 sequence: CASSATGGYEQYF. The CDR3 DNA follows: TGTGCCAGCAGCGCTACAGGGGGGTACGAGCAGTACTTC.

The chain combines TRBV3-1 (or the pseudogene TRBV3-2) with TRBJ2-7; 7 bases agree with TRBD1. The J segment lost 5 bases and the V segment lost 2 bases, leaving 6 bases of the junction unmatched. The CDR3 totals 14 residues. The V gene's germline CDR1 is LGHDT and CDR2 YNNKEL (reference sequence). CDR3 amino acids: CASSQRDSWDEQYF. The CDR3 DNA follows: TGTGCCAGCAGCCAACGGGACAGTTGGGACGAGCAGTACTTC.

The rearrangement joins TRBV27 to TRBJ1-2; D perhaps matches TRBD1 (6 bases). Germline V gene sequence: CDR1 MNHEY, CDR2 SMNVEV (reference sequence). The CDR3 has 14 residues. V was cut by 6 bases and J by 4 bases, with 15 bases left in between. The CDR3 region has the DNA TGTGCCAGCAGCCCCACGGGGGGCCTCTATGGCTACACCTTC. Translation gives CASSPTGGLYGYTF.

This chain joins TRBV6-2 or TRBV6-3 and TRBJ1-1, with D unresolved. Germline V gene sequence: CDR1 MNHEY, CDR2 SVGEGT. V lost 5 bases and J lost 4, with 17 bases in between. The CDR3 loop spans 15 amino acids. The CDR3 sequence: CASSLSILTGTEAFF. Written as DNA, the CDR3 is TGTGCCAGCAGTCTATCGATATTAACGGGCACTGAAGCTTTCTTT.

The chain couples TRBV11-2 to TRBJ2-7, with 11 bases matching TRBD2. Germline V gene sequence: CDR1 SGHAT, CDR2 FQNNGV. The ends lost 5 bases at V and 2 bases at J; junction bases unmatched: 8. This CDR3 region has 16 residues. In DNA form, the CDR3 reads TGTGCCAGCAGCCCCCAAACTAGCGGGGGAACCTACGAGCAGTACTTC. The encoded protein is CASSPQTSGGTYEQYF.

This clone was found a few times. V gene TRBV5-6 combines with J gene TRBJ1-5; 7 nucleotides agree with TRBD1. The CDR3 covers 13 residues. Per germline, CDR1 SGHDT and CDR2 YYEEEE. The V segment lost 0 bases and the J segment 13 bases; nucleotides outside the gene matches: 7. CDR3 in DNA: TGTGCCAGCAGCTTGGGGCAAGGGGGCGGGCAGCATTTT. Residues: CASSLGQGGGQHF.